One T cell receptor (beta chain) is described in this entry. Its specificity is unknown. CDR1 and CDR2 from the germline V gene are MDHEN and SYDVKM. Deletions cut 5 bases from V and 9 bases from J, with 11 bases between. The CDR3 is 12 residues long. The entry originates in a study of cytomegalovirus exposure and HLA in healthy donors. Study findings and constraints: The likely origin of a cluster of highly shared sequence variants was a sequencing artifact. In a later analysis, a missense DCLRE1C variant was linked to TCR beta V- and J-gene trimming.

PCR amplification relied on 60 Vbeta primers (plus 13 Jbeta primers). The method was immunoSEQ multiplex PCR; TCRdb's version includes in-frame clones alone and lacks a portion of them. The sample records 150,000 to 200,000 clones, approximately 84% being singletons. The source of this sequence is a boy aged 10-17 years in good health and CMV-seronegative. Sequenced: PBMCs. V usage is TRBV28 and J usage is TRBJ1-5; D uncertain. CDR3 nucleotides: TGTGCCAGCAGTAACGGGATCCGGCCCCAGCATTTT. Its translation is CASSNGIRPQHF.